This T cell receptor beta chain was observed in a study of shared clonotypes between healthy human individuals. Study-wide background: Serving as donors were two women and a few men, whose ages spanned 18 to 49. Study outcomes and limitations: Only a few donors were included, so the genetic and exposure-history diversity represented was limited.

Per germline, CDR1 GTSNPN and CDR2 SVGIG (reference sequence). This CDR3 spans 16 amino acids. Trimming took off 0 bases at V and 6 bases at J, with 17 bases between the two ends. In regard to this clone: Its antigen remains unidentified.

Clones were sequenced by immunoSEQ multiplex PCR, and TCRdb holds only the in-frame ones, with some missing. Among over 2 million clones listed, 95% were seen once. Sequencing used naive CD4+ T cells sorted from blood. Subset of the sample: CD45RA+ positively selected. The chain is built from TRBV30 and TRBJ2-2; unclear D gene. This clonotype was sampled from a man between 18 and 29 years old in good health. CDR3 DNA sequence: TGTGCCTGGAGTGTACTATCCTCGAAGAGGCCCGGGGAGCTGTTTTTT. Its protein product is CAWSVLSSKRPGELFF.